This T cell receptor (beta chain) was profiled in a study of blood T cell repertoires in COVID-19. Study details: From T cells, B-cell-depleted T cells, or PBMCs came the material, which was cDNA or gDNA.

Patients at the Seattle site were enrolled during active infection and followed longitudinally. Germline V gene lookup returns CDR1 LNHNV and CDR2 YYDKDF (reference sequence). V dropped 0 bases and J dropped 5 bases, with 19 bases sitting between them. The CDR3 length is 17 residues. Under the authors' procedure: Scientists estimated how many nucleated cells there were by amplifying reference gene primers. Sequencing was performed with immunoSEQ multiplex PCR; in TCRdb, only in-frame clones are kept and a portion is missing. V, J and clone size are those of that table, while D and trimming were read from the DNA. Of 330,000 or so clones listed, around 90% were seen once; the top ten hold 9.9%. This clone was observed once.

This sequence originates from a man younger than 40 with COVID-19, enrolled during active disease. The sample was peripheral blood. The chain carries TRBV15 and TRBJ1-1; D gene ambiguous. The CDR3 DNA sequence: TGTGCCACCAGCAGAGATTCGATCGGGAATTCGGGGACTGAAGCTTTCTTT. This codes for CATSRDSIGNSGTEAFF.